This T cell receptor (beta chain) derives from a study of T cells expressing NK-cell markers. As for this clonotype: Its antigen remains unidentified.

The study, taken as a whole, reports: Dominant NKG2C+ clonotypes accounted for roughly 1.0-7.0% of CD8+ T cells in 5 to 7 donors. Several of the donors also had these clonotypes leading their CD3+CD56-NKG2C+ fraction.

Synthesis of TCR beta cDNA relied on 5'RACE template switching carrying UMIs. TCRdb re-called the 5' RACE reads and gives one entry per CDR3 protein, without DNA. In total, the table holds 20,000 to 25,000 distinct CDR3 sequences. This CDR3 is 14 amino acids long. Germline CDR1 reads DFQATT; CDR2 reads SNEGSKA (reference sequence). The sequenced sample consisted of blood T cells: a sorted CD56 or NKG2C T cell subset, CD4+ or CD8+ T cells, or bulk PBMC T cells (not recorded which). The clonotype originates from a man between 18 and 69 years old in good health. The chain uses TRBV20-1 and TRBJ2-5; with no DNA, the TCRdb D assignment of TRBD1 cannot be verified. The CDR3 protein is CSARGQTGGETQYF.